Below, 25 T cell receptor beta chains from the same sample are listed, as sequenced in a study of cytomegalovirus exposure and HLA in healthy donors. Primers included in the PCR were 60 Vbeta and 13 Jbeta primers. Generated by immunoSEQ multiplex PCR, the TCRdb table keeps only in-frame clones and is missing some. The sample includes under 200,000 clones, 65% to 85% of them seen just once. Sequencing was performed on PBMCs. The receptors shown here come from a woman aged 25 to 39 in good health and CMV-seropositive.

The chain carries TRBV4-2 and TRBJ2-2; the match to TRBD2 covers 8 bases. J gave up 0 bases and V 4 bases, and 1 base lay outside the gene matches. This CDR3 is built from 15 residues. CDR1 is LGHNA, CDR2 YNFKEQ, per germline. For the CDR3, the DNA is TGTGCCAGCAGCCCGGGACTAGCGAACACCGGGGAGCTGTTTTTT. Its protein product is CASSPGLANTGELFF.

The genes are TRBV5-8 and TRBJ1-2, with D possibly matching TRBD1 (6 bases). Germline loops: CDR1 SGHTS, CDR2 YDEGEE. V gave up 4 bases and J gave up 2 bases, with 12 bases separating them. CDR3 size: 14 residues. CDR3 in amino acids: CASSLDRYNYGYTF. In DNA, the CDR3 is TGTGCCAGCAGCCTGGACAGATACAACTATGGCTACACCTTC.

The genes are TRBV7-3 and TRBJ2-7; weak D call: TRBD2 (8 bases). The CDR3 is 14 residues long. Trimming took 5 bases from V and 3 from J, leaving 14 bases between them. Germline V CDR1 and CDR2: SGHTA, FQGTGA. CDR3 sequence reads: CASSPGRGLYEQYF. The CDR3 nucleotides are TGTGCCAGCAGCCCCGGGAGGGGGCTCTACGAGCAGTACTTC. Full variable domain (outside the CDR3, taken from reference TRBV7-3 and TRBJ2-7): GAGVSQTPSNKVTEKGKYVELRCDPISGHTALYWYRQSLGQGPEFLIYFQGTGAADDSGLPNDRFFAVRPEGSVSTLKIQRTERGDSAVYLCASSPGRGLYEQYFGPGTRLTVT.

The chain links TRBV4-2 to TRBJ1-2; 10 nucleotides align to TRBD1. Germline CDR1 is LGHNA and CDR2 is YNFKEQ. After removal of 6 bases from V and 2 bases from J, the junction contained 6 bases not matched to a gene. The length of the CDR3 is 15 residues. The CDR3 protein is CASRDRDRGNYGYTF. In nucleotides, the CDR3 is TGTGCCAGCAGAGACCGGGACAGGGGAAACTATGGCTACACCTTC.

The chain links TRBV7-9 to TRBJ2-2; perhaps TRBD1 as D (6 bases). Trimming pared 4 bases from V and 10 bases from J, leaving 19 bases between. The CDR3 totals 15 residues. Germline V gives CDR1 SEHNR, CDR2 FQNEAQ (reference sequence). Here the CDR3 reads CASSSGALSPKELFF. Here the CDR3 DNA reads TGTGCCAGCAGCTCAGGGGCGCTGAGCCCAAAGGAGCTGTTTTTT.

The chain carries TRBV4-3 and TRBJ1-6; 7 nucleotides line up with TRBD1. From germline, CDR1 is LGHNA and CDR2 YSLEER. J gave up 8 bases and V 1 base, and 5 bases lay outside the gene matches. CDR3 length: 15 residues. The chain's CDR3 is CASSQVLTGDSPLHF. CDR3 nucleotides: TGCGCCAGCAGCCAAGTCCTCACAGGGGATTCACCCCTCCACTTT.

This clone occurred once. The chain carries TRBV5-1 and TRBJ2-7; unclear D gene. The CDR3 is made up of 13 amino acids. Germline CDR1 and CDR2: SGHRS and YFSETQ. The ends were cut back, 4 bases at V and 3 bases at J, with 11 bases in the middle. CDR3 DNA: TGCGCCAGCAGCCCCCCCTCTCGCTACGAGCAGTACTTC. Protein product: CASSPPSRYEQYF.

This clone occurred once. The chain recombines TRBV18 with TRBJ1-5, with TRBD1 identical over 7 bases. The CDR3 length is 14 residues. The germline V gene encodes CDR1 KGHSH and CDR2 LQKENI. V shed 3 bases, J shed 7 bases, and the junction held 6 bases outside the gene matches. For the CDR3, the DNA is TGTGCCAGCTCACCTCTCGGGACAGCCCAGCCCCAGCATTTT. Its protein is CASSPLGTAQPQHF.

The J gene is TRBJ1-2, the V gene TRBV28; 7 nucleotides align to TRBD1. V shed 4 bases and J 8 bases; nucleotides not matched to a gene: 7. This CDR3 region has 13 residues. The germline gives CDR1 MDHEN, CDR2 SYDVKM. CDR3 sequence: CASSWGQNLGYTF. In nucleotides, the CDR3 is TGTGCCAGCAGTTGGGGACAGAATTTGGGCTACACCTTC.

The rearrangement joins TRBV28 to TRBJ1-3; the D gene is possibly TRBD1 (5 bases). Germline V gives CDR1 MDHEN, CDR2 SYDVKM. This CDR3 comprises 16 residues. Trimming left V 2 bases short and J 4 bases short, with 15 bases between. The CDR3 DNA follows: TGTGCCAGCAGTTTAAGATCTGGGGCCCGAGGAAACACCATATATTTT. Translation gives CASSLRSGARGNTIYF.

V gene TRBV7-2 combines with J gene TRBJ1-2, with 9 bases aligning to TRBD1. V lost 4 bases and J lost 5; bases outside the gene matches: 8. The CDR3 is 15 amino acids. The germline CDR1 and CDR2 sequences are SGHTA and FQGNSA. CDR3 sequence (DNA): TGTGCCAGCAGCTGGACAGGGGTGCTGGGGTATGGCTACACCTTC. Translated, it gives CASSWTGVLGYGYTF. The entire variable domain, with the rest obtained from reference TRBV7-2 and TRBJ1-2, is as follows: GAGVSQSPSNKVTEKGKDVELRCDPISGHTALYWYRQSLGQGLEFLIYFQGNSAPDKSGLPSDRFSAERTGGSVSTLTIQRTQQEDSAVYLCASSWTGVLGYGYTFGSGTRLTVV.

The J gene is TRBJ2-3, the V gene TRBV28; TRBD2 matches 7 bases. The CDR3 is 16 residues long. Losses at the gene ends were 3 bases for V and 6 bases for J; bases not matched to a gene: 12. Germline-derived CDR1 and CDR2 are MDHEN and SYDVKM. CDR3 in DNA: TGTGCCAGCAGTTTGTGGGCCGAGCGGGGTAGGGATACGCAGTATTTT. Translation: CASSLWAERGRDTQYF.

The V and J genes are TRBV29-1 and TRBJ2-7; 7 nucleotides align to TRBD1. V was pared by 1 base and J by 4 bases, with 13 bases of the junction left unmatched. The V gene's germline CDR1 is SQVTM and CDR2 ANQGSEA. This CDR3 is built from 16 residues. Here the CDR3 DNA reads TGCAGCGTTGAAGTCAGGGTAAGGGGGCAAACTTACGAGCAGTACTTC. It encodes CSVEVRVRGQTYEQYF.

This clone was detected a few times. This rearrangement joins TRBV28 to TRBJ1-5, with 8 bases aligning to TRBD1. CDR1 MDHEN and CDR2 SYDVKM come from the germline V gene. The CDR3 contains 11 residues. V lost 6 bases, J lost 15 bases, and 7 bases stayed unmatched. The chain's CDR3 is CASSTTRGRHF. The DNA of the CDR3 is TGTGCCAGCAGCACCACCAGGGGGCGGCATTTT.

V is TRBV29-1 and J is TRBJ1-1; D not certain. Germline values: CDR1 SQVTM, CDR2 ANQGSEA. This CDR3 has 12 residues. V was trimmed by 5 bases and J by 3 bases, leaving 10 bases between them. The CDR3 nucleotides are TGCAGCGTTCTACTCGGGGACACTGAAGCTTTCTTT. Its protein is CSVLLGDTEAFF.

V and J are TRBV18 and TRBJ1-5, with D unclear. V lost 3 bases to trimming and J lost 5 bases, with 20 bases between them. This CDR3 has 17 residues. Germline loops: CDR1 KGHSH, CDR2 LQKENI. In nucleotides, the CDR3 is TGTGCCAGCTCACCCATCAACGGCAGGTCGAGCCATCAGCCCCAGCATTTT. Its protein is CASSPINGRSSHQPQHF.

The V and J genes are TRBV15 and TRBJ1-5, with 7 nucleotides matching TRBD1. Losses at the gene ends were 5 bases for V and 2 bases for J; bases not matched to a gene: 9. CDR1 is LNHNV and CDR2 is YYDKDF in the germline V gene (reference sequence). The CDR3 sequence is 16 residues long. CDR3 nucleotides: TGTGCCACCAGCCCTCACAGGGGCGAAGGCAATCAGCCCCAGCATTTT. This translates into CATSPHRGEGNQPQHF. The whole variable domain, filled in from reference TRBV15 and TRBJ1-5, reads DAMVIQNPRYQVTQFGKPVTLSCSQTLNHNVMYWYQQKSSQAPKLLFHYYDKDFNNEADTPDNFQSRRPNTSFCFLDIRSPGLGDTAMYLCATSPHRGEGNQPQHFGDGTRLSIL.

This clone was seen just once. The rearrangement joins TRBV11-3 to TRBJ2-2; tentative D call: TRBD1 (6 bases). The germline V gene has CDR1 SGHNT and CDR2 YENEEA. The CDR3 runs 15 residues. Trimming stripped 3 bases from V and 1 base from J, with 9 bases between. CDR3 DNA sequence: TGTGCCAGCAGCTTGGACAGTCTGAACACCGGGGAGCTGTTTTTT. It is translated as CASSLDSLNTGELFF.

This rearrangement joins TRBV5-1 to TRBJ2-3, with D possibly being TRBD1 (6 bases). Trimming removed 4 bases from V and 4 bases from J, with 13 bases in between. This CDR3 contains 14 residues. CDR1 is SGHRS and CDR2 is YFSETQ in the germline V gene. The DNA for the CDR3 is TGCGCCAGCAGCCCCCAGGGGCAGGCAGATACGCAGTATTTT. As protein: CASSPQGQADTQYF.

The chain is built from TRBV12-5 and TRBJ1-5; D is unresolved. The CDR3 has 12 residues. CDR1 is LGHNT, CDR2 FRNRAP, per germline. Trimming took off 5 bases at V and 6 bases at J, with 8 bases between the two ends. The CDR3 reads CASGDGGQPQHF. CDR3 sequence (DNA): TGTGCTAGTGGTGATGGAGGTCAGCCCCAGCATTTT.

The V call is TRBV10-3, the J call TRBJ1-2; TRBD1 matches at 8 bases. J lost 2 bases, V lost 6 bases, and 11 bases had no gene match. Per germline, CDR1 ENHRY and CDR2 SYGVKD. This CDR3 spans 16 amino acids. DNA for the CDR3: TGTGCCATCAGCGGATCCACAGGGGGAGGAAACTATGGCTACACCTTC. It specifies CAISGSTGGGNYGYTF.

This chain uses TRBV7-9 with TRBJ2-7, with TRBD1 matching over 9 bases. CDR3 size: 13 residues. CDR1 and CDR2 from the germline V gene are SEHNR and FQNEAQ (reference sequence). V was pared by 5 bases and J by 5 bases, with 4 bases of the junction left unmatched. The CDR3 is CASSRGTGNEQYF. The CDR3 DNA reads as TGTGCCAGCAGCCGAGGGACAGGGAACGAGCAGTACTTC.

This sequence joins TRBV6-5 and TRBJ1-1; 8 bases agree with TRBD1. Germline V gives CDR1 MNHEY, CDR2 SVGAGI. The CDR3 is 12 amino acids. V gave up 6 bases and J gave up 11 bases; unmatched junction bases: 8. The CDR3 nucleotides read TGTGCCAGCAGCCCCGGACAGGGAAACGCTTTCTTT. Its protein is CASSPGQGNAFF.

The CDR3 DNA reads as TGTGCCAGCAGTTACTCCTTAAAAGAGACCCAGTACTTC. Its protein product is CASSYSLKETQYF. The chain is built from TRBV2 and TRBJ2-5; D call uncertain. The CDR3 extends over 13 amino acids. V lost 5 bases to trimming and J lost 3 bases, with 10 bases between them. Germline CDR1 reads SNHLY; CDR2 reads FYNNEI.

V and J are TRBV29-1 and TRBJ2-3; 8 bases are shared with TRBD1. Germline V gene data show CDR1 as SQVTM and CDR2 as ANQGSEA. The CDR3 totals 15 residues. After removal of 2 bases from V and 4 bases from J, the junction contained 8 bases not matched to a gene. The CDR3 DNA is TGCAGCGTTGAACCCCGACAGGGGTCCCCAGATACGCAGTATTTT. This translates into CSVEPRQGSPDTQYF.